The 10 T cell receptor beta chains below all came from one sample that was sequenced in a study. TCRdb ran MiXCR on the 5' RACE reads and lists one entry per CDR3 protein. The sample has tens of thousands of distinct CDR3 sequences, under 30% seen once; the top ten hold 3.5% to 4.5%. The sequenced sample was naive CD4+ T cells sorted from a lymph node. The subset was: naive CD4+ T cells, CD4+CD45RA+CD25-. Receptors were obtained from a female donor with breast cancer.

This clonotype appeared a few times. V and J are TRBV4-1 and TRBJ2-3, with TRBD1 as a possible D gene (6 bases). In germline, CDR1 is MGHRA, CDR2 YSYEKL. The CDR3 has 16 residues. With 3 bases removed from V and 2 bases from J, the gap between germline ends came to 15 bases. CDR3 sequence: CASSHVGRGNTDTQYF. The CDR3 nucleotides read TGCGCCAGCAGCCACGTTGGCAGGGGAAACACAGATACGCAGTATTTT.

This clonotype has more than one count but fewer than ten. The CDR3 spells CASSLMWGANVLTF. The CDR3 DNA sequence: TGTGCCAGCAGTTTGATGTGGGGGGCCAACGTCCTGACTTTC. V gene TRBV12-3 or TRBV12-4 combines with J gene TRBJ2-6; D remains unclear. Between the trimmed V and J ends, which lost 3 bases and 4 bases, there was a span of 7 bases. This CDR3 comprises 14 residues.

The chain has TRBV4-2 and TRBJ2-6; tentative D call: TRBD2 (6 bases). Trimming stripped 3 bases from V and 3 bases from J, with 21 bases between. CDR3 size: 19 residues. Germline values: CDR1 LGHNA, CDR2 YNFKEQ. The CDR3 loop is CASSQGGRDPGDGANVLTF. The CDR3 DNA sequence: TGTGCCAGCAGCCAGGGGGGTCGGGACCCGGGTGATGGGGCCAACGTCCTGACTTTC.

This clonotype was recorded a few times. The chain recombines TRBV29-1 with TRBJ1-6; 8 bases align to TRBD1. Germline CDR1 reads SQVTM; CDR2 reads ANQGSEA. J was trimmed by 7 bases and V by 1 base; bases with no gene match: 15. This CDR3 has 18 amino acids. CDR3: CSVEGTGTPKCWNSPLHF. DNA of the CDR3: TGCAGCGTTGAAGGGACAGGGACACCAAAGTGTTGGAATTCACCCCTCCACTTT.

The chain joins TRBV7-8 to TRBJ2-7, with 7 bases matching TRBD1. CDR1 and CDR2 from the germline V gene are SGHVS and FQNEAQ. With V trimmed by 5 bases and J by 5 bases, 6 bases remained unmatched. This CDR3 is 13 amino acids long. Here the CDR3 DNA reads TGTGCCAGCAGCCTGGACAGGCAGCACGAGCAGTACTTC. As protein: CASSLDRQHEQYF.

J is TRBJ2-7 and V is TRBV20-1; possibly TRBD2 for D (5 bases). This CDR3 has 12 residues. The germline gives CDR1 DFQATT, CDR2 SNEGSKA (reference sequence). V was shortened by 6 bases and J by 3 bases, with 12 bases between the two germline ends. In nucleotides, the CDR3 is TGCAGTGCCAGTTCAGAGGGCTACGAGCAGTACTTC. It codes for CSASSEGYEQYF.

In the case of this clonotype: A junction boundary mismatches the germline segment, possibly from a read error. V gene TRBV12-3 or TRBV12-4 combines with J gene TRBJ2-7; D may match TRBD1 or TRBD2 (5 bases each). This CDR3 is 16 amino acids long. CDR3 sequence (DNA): TGTGCCAGCGGTTTGGGGACCCCCGGAGCTGTAGACGAGCAGTACTTC. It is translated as CASGLGTPGAVDEQYF.

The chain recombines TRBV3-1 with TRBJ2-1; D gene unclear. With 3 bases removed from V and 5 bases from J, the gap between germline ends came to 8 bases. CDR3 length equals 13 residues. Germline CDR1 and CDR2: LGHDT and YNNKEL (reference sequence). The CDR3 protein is CASSQSQNNEQFF. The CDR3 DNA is TGTGCCAGCAGCCAGTCCCAGAACAATGAGCAGTTCTTC.

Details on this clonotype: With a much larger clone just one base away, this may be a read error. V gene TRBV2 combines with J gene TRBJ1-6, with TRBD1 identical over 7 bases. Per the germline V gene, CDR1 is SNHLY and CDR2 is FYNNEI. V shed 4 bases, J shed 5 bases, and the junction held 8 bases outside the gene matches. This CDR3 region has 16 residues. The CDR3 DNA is TGTGCCAGCAGTGCGGTGGCGAGGGGGCATAATTCACCCCTCCACTTT. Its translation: CASSAVARGHNSPLHF.

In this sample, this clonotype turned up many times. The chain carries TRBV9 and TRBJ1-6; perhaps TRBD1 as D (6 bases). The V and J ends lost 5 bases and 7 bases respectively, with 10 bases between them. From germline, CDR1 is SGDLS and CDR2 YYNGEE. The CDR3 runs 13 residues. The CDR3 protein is CASRRGGNSPLHF. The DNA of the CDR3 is TGTGCCAGCAGGAGGGGGGGAAATTCACCCCTCCACTTT.